The T cell receptor beta chain described here comes from a study of neurological immune-mediated disorders. CDR1 is MNHEY, CDR2 SVGAGI, per germline. V lost 6 bases and J 0 bases, leaving 15 bases between the germline ends. The CDR3 sequence is 16 residues long. MiXCR was run by TCRdb on the 5' RACE reads, yielding one entry per CDR3 protein. The table records some 89,000 distinct CDR3 sequences, around 4.7% of them present only once. This clonotype has at least ten counts. Specified time point: longitudinal time-point 3. V is TRBV6-5 and J is TRBJ1-3; D is possibly TRBD1 (5 bases). Sequencing used PBMCs. This sequence originates from a woman in her fifties or sixties with multiple sclerosis. CDR3 DNA sequence: TGTGCCAGCAGAACCGGGACCGCCACCTCTGGAAACACCATATATTTT. It encodes CASRTGTATSGNTIYF.